Sequencing of this T cell receptor beta chain was carried out in a study of post-analysis software for immune sequencing data. General study points: TRBV segments more frequent in patients than in controls numbered roughly five and included TRBV5-6, TRBV5-1 and TRBV20-1.

CDR1 SGHRS and CDR2 YFSETQ come from the germline V gene. This CDR3 spans 12 amino acids. Trimming left V 4 bases short and J 7 bases short, with 12 bases between. Tagging with unique molecular identifiers was a feature of the TCR beta cDNA libraries. TCRdb reprocessed the PCR reads with MiXCR, giving one entry per CDR3 protein. The sample yields 600,000 to 750,000 distinct CDR3 sequences, about 60% seen once. The table lists this clonotype with a few counts. The antigen is unknown. The sequencing input was blood. V usage is TRBV5-1 and J usage is TRBJ2-7; D not resolved. The receptor was isolated from a girl aged 2-10 years with multiple sclerosis. The CDR3 is CASSLGSQEQYF. As DNA, the CDR3 is TGCGCCAGCAGCCTGGGGTCTCAGGAGCAGTACTTC. The variable domain in full, completed from reference TRBV5-1 and TRBJ2-7, reads KAGVTQTPRYLIKTRGQQVTLSCSPISGHRSVSWYQQTPGQGLQFLFEYFSETQRNKGNFPGRFSGRQFSNSRSEMNVSTLELGDSALYLCASSLGSQEQYFGPGTRLTVT.